One and the same sample provided the 27 T cell receptor beta chains below, sequenced in a study of regulatory T cells in long-lasting Graves disease. With iRepertoire HTBI primers and Arm-PCR of CDR3 regions, TCR beta libraries were built. TCRdb fed the multiplex PCR reads into MiXCR, producing one record per CDR3 protein. In the table there are hundreds of thousands of distinct CDR3 sequences, roughly 15% of which are singletons. The time point: newly diagnosed GD, antithyroid drugs for less than 3 months. RNA extracted from PBMCs served as the sequencing template. The same specimen was also included in a second study, on T cells in Graves' hyperthyroidism and ophthalmopathy.

The sample in question was peripheral blood mononuclear cells (PBMCs), obtained at new diagnosis, from a patient treated with antithyroid drugs. All receptors come from a man between 18 and 35 years old with Graves disease.

V gene TRBV14 combines with J gene TRBJ1-1; D may be TRBD1 (5 bases). CDR1 and CDR2 from the germline V gene are SGHDN and FVKESK. Trimming removed 1 base at V and 7 bases at J, with 13 bases between. The CDR3 length is 14 residues. The CDR3 sequence is CASSQVGAALEAFF. The CDR3 DNA reads TGTGCCAGCAGCCAAGTAGGGGCAGCCCTTGAAGCTTTCTTT.

The rearrangement uses TRBV7-2 and TRBJ1-1, with D maybe TRBD1 (5 bases). In germline, CDR1 is SGHTA, CDR2 FQGNSA. This CDR3 has 15 residues. Trimming stripped 4 bases from V and 4 bases from J, with 16 bases between. CDR3 DNA sequence: TGTGCCAGCAGCTGGGTCGGCCAGGGTCTCACTGAAGCTTTCTTT. This translates into CASSWVGQGLTEAFF.

This clonotype occurred many times. The rearrangement joins TRBV28 to TRBJ2-7, with a possible D match to TRBD1 (7 bases). CDR1 and CDR2 (germline): MDHEN, SYDVKM. This CDR3 region has 15 residues. V dropped 8 bases and J dropped 7 bases, with 24 bases sitting between them. DNA for the CDR3: TGTGCCAGCGTTCGGGGGACAGCACCCCAGCGGGAGCAGTACTTC. Protein sequence: CASVRGTAPQREQYF.

This clonotype was found many times. The chain joins TRBV7-8 to TRBJ2-5; 7 bases agree with TRBD2. The ends lost 5 bases at V and 1 base at J; junction bases unmatched: 10. The CDR3 runs to 16 residues. Per the germline V gene, CDR1 is SGHVS and CDR2 is FQNEAQ. The CDR3 bases are TGTGCCAGCAGCCCCCGGACTAGTAGGACCCAAGAGACCCAGTACTTC. It is translated as CASSPRTSRTQETQYF.

At least ten counts were recorded for this clonotype. The chain carries TRBV6-1 and TRBJ2-7; 8 bases match TRBD1. Germline CDR1 MNHNS, CDR2 SASEGT. This CDR3 contains 15 residues. The V and J ends lost 1 base and 3 bases, in that order; junction bases with no gene match: 5. The CDR3 loop reads CASSEEDRVFYEQYF. CDR3 DNA: TGTGCCAGCAGTGAAGAGGACAGGGTCTTCTACGAGCAGTACTTC.

This clonotype showed up just a few times. Written as DNA, the CDR3 is TGTGCCTGGAGTTCTCACACCCCGCACACTCCTAATGAAAAACTGTTTTTT. Translating gives CAWSSHTPHTPNEKLFF. This sequence joins TRBV30 and TRBJ1-4; D gene uncertain. CDR3 length: 17 residues. Trimming cost V 2 bases and J 3 bases, with 19 bases left between them. The germline V gene has CDR1 GTSNPN and CDR2 SVGIG (reference sequence).

Many counts were recorded for this clonotype. For the CDR3, the DNA is TGCAGCACCGCAGGGGGATTCAGATCCTACAATGAGCAGTTCTTC. Translated: CSTAGGFRSYNEQFF. The rearrangement links TRBV29-1 to TRBJ2-1, with 7 bases identical to TRBD1. Trimming took 8 bases from V and 1 from J; bases not matched to a gene: 11. Germline values: CDR1 SQVTM, CDR2 ANQGSEA. CDR3 length: 15 residues.

Concerning this clonotype itself: Without the conserved terminal phenylalanine or tryptophan, this CDR3 likely stems from a read error. This sequence joins TRBV29-1 and TRBJ2-3, with D unclear. Germline CDR1 reads SQVTM; CDR2 reads ANQGSEA. V was shortened by 7 bases and J by 2 bases, with 13 bases between the two germline ends. This CDR3 has 13 residues. CDR3 sequence reads: CSGAFQDTDTQYL. CDR3 DNA: TGCAGCGGCGCCTTCCAAGACACAGATACGCAGTATCTT.

Ten or more counts support this clonotype. The chain combines TRBV2 with TRBJ1-6, with unresolved D. The CDR3 is 13 amino acids. V lost 3 bases to trimming and J lost 7 bases, with 7 bases between them. Germline V lookup: CDR1 SNHLY, CDR2 FYNNEI. The CDR3 sequence is CASSEIVNSPLHF. The CDR3 bases are TGTGCCAGCAGTGAGATAGTGAATTCACCCCTCCACTTT.

This clonotype was observed at least ten times. This sequence joins TRBV12-3 or TRBV12-4 and TRBJ2-1, with D possibly TRBD1 on 6 matching bases. The CDR3 is 17 residues long. Trimming shortened V by 4 bases and J by 6 bases, and 22 bases separated the two germline ends. The CDR3 bases are TGTGCCAGCAGTTCCCTTTCAGAGCTCCTCAGGGGCAATGAGCAGTTCTTC. Translated, it gives CASSSLSELLRGNEQFF.

The sample holds a few counts of this clonotype. The chain uses TRBV27 and TRBJ1-2; TRBD1 is a possible D gene (6 bases). The CDR3 is 15 amino acids. Per the germline V gene, CDR1 is MNHEY and CDR2 is SMNVEV (reference sequence). Trimming removed 5 bases at V and 7 bases at J, with 20 bases between. The CDR3 DNA sequence: TGTGCCAGCAGTCTAGGGGAGGGGGGCTATAGTGGCTACACCTTC. It translates to CASSLGEGGYSGYTF.

This clonotype appeared a few times. The J gene is TRBJ2-7, the V gene TRBV14; 16 bases fit TRBD2. This CDR3 comprises 19 residues. Germline V gene data show CDR1 as SGHDN and CDR2 as FVKESK. Germline trimming cut 4 bases from V and 0 bases from J; bases unmatched to any gene: 9. The CDR3 protein is CASSLNKGLAGGSSYEQYF. The CDR3 bases are TGTGCCAGCAGCCTCAACAAGGGACTAGCGGGAGGGAGCTCCTACGAGCAGTACTTC.

The rearrangement links TRBV20-1 to TRBJ2-3, with unresolved D. Trimming took 0 bases from V and 4 from J, leaving 11 bases between them. CDR1 is DFQATT, CDR2 SNEGSKA, per germline (reference sequence). The CDR3 consists of 14 residues. CDR3 sequence: CSARDQELSDTQYF. CDR3 in DNA: TGCAGTGCTAGAGATCAGGAGTTGTCAGATACGCAGTATTTT.

This clonotype appeared many times. The J gene is TRBJ2-2, the V gene TRBV7-9, with D perhaps TRBD1 or TRBD2 (6 bases each). The CDR3 length is 18 residues. The V gene lost 5 bases and the J gene lost 0 bases, with 19 bases spanning the gap. CDR1 is SEHNR, CDR2 FQNEAQ, per germline (reference sequence). The CDR3 DNA reads TGTGCCAGCAGCCCTAGAGGGAGGACAGCCGCGAACACCGGGGAGCTGTTTTTT. It translates to CASSPRGRTAANTGELFF.

As regards this clonotype: This may be a read error: a much more frequent sequence differs by one nucleotide. This chain joins TRBV27 and TRBJ2-1; the D gene is possibly TRBD2 (6 bases). The CDR3 length is 13 residues. CDR1 and CDR2 (germline): MNHEY, SMNVEV (reference sequence). Trimming removed 6 bases at V and 6 bases at J, with 12 bases between. CDR3 nucleotides: TGTGCCAGCAGCCCGGCGGGGTGCAATGAGCAGTTCTTC. Its protein product is CASSPAGCNEQFF.

This clonotype occurred once. In this CDR3 the conserved last residue, phenylalanine or tryptophan, is missing, so a read error is likely. The V call is TRBV18, the J call TRBJ2-1, with TRBD1 identical over 7 bases. The CDR3 loop spans 14 amino acids. The germline gives CDR1 KGHSH, CDR2 LQKENI. Trimming at V came to 5 bases and at J to 10 bases, leaving 11 bases not matched to a gene. CDR3 in amino acids: CASSSGQVLQEQFL. In DNA, the CDR3 is TGTGCCAGCTCATCTGGACAGGTTCTCCAAGAGCAGTTCCTC.

This clonotype was counted ten times or more. The chain recombines TRBV7-9 with TRBJ2-7; D is unresolved. V lost 3 bases, J lost 2 bases, and 11 bases lay in between. The CDR3 has 14 residues. Germline CDR1 SEHNR, CDR2 FQNEAQ (reference sequence). CDR3 region: CASSFGRFAYEQYF. In nucleotides, the CDR3 is TGTGCCAGCAGCTTCGGACGGTTCGCCTACGAGCAGTACTTC.

This clonotype was counted between two and nine times. This chain uses TRBV20-1 with TRBJ2-3; D not certain. The ends were cut back, 1 base at V and 2 bases at J, with 10 bases in the middle. Per germline, CDR1 DFQATT and CDR2 SNEGSKA (reference sequence). The CDR3 runs 14 residues. Here the CDR3 reads CSARGVAYTDTQYF. The CDR3 nucleotides read TGCAGTGCTAGAGGGGTAGCTTACACAGATACGCAGTATTTT.

This clonotype has more than one count but fewer than ten. The V gene is TRBV7-9, the J gene TRBJ2-2, with 8 bases lining up with TRBD1. The CDR3 covers 16 residues. CDR1 and CDR2 from the germline V gene are SEHNR and FQNEAQ (reference sequence). The trim removed 5 bases at V and 1 base at J, leaving 6 bases unmatched. The CDR3 DNA follows: TGTGCCAGCAGCCGCCTGACAGGGGAGAACACCGGGGAGCTGTTTTTT. Its translation: CASSRLTGENTGELFF.

This clonotype was recorded at least ten times. The rearrangement uses TRBV6-5 and TRBJ1-1; tentative D call: TRBD1 (6 bases). The V and J ends lost 0 bases and 4 bases respectively, with 12 bases between them. CDR1 MNHEY and CDR2 SVGAGI come from the germline V gene. The CDR3 sequence is 15 residues long. CDR3 in amino acids: CASSYSYRAGTEAFF. The DNA of the CDR3 is TGTGCCAGCAGTTACTCGTACAGGGCGGGCACTGAAGCTTTCTTT.

This clonotype was observed a few times. This sequence joins TRBV9 and TRBJ1-1; weak D call: TRBD1 (6 bases). Per the germline V gene, CDR1 is SGDLS and CDR2 is YYNGEE. The CDR3 spans 15 residues. V lost 2 bases and J lost 6, with 17 bases in between. CDR3 amino acids: CASSVSPNRDAEAFF. CDR3 nucleotide sequence: TGTGCCAGCAGCGTTTCCCCGAACAGGGACGCTGAAGCTTTCTTT. The entire variable domain, with the rest obtained from reference TRBV9 and TRBJ1-1, is as follows: DSGVTQTPKHLITATGQRVTLRCSPRSGDLSVYWYQQSLDQGLQFLIQYYNGEERAKGNILERFSAQQFPDLHSELNLSSLELGDSALYFCASSVSPNRDAEAFFGQGTRLTVV.

This clonotype was observed many times. V gene TRBV20-1 combines with J gene TRBJ2-2, with TRBD2 identical over 11 bases. Trimming took 1 base from V and 7 from J; bases not matched to a gene: 14. Germline CDR1 reads DFQATT; CDR2 reads SNEGSKA (reference sequence). The CDR3 runs 18 residues. The CDR3 DNA follows: TGCAGTGCTAGAGCTCCAAGACTAGCGGGATTACGTGGCGGGGAGCTGTTTTTT. Translated, it gives CSARAPRLAGLRGGELFF.

The chain has TRBV11-2 and TRBJ2-2; D remains ambiguous. Trimming took 4 bases from V and 10 from J, leaving 13 bases between them. From germline, CDR1 is SGHAT and CDR2 FQNNGV. This CDR3 is 13 amino acids long. Written as DNA, the CDR3 is TGTGCCAGCAGCTCACTCACAAAGGTGGAGCTGTTTTTT. Protein product: CASSSLTKVELFF. Based on the CDR3 plus reference TRBV11-2 and TRBJ2-2, the full variable domain is EAGVAQSPRYKIIEKRQSVAFWCNPISGHATLYWYQQILGQGPKLLIQFQNNGVVDDSQLPKDRFSAERLKGVDSTLKIQPAKLEDSAVYLCASSSLTKVELFFGEGSRLTVL.

This clonotype was observed many times. This chain joins TRBV4-1 and TRBJ2-7, with D possibly TRBD1 on 5 matching bases. Between the trimmed V and J ends, which lost 2 bases and 6 bases, there was a span of 14 bases. The CDR3 covers 14 residues. Germline assignment: CDR1 MGHRA and CDR2 YSYEKL. The CDR3 is CASSQNPSGSEQYF. The CDR3 region has the DNA TGCGCCAGCAGCCAAAATCCGTCAGGGTCCGAGCAGTACTTC.

The chain uses TRBV19 and TRBJ2-1; TRBD2 matches 7 bases. Trimming removed 5 bases from V and 6 bases from J; junction bases left unmatched: 13. The germline CDR1 and CDR2 sequences are LNHDA and SQIVND (reference sequence). The CDR3 spans 16 residues. CDR3: CASSSPRLAPPNEQFF. The CDR3 DNA is TGTGCCAGTAGTTCGCCCCGACTAGCCCCCCCCAATGAGCAGTTCTTC. Combining the CDR3 with reference TRBV19 and TRBJ2-1 gives the whole variable domain DGGITQSPKYLFRKEGQNVTLSCEQNLNHDAMYWYRQDPGQGLRLIYYSQIVNDFQKGDIAEGYSVSREKKESFPLTVTSAQKNPTAFYLCASSSPRLAPPNEQFFGPGTRLTVL.

The gene calls are TRBV3-1 and TRBJ2-3, with 9 bases lining up with TRBD2. The CDR3 runs to 17 residues. The V gene end was trimmed by 4 bases and the J gene end by 5 bases; junction bases not matched to a gene: 13. Germline CDR1 and CDR2: LGHDT and YNNKEL (reference sequence). This chain's CDR3 is CASSPPRSSGIGDTQYF. The CDR3 DNA sequence: TGTGCCAGCAGCCCCCCTCGCTCTAGCGGGATTGGAGATACGCAGTATTTT.

This clonotype was seen at least ten times. This rearrangement joins TRBV2 to TRBJ1-2; D might be TRBD1 (6 bases). Germline CDR1 is SNHLY and CDR2 is FYNNEI. The germline V and J ends were trimmed by 7 bases and 7 bases, with 16 bases remaining between them. This CDR3 spans 13 amino acids. The CDR3 DNA follows: TGTGCCAGCACTTGGACAGCGCTATCTGGCTACACCTTC. Protein product: CASTWTALSGYTF. Supplemented by reference TRBV2 and TRBJ1-2, the full variable domain reads EPEVTQTPSHQVTQMGQEVILRCVPISNHLYFYWYRQILGQKVEFLVSFYNNEISEKSEIFDDQFSVERPDGSNFTLKIRSTKLEDSAMYFCASTWTALSGYTFGSGTRLTVV.